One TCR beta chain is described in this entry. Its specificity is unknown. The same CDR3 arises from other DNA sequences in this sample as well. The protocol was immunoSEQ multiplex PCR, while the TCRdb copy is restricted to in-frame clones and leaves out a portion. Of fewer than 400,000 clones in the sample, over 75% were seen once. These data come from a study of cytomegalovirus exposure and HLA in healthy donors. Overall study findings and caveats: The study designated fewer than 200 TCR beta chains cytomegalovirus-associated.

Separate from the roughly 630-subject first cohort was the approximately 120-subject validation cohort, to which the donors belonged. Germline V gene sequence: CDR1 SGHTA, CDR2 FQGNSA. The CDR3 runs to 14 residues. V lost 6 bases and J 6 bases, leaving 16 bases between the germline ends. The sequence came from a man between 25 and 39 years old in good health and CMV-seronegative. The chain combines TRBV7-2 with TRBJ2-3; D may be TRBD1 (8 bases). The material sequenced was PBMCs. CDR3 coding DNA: TGTGCCAGCAGTCTTGACAGGGGAGGGGATACGCAGTATTTT. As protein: CASSLDRGGDTQYF.